Listed below are T cell receptor beta chains from one sample, sequenced in a study of a mutant IDH1 vaccine in newly diagnosed glioma. TCRdb keeps only in-frame clones here, not all; method: immunoSEQ multiplex PCR. The data show approximately 110,000 clones, with 85% to 90% seen just once and roughly 0.61% held by the top ten. These TCRs are of unknown antigen specificity. Sample: PBMCs, taken from a glioma patient whose treatment included an IDH1 peptide vaccine. These receptors originate from a woman aged 50 to 65 with glioma. Both conserved end residues are part of each CDR3. A D gene is named only where the DNA matches it firmly. Expanded clones are given a class, and other clones once, few, many or no size at all.

J gene | D gene | V gene | clone size | CDR3 protein | CDR3 DNA
TRBJ1-3 | . | TRBV19 | . | CASSAKQGSGNTIYF | TGTGCCAGTAGTGCGAAACAGGGCTCTGGAAACACCATATATTTT
TRBJ1-1 | . | TRBV7-9 | once | CASSLGQGAITEAFF | TGTGCCAGCAGCTTAGGGCAGGGCGCGATCACTGAAGCTTTCTTT
TRBJ2-5 | TRBD2 | TRBV5-1 | . | CASTGGVKQETQYF | TGCGCCAGCACCGGGGGGGTGAAACAAGAGACCCAGTACTTC
TRBJ2-5 | . | TRBV11-1 | . | CASSFGGTNTETQYF | TGTGCCAGCAGCTTCGGAGGTACTAACACAGAGACCCAGTACTTC
TRBJ2-2 | . | TRBV2 | . | CASRGGELFF | TGTGCCAGCAGGGGCGGGGAGCTGTTTTTT
TRBJ1-2 | TRBD1 | TRBV28 | . | CASSPHRGKDGYTF | TGTGCCAGCAGTCCCCACAGGGGCAAGGATGGCTACACCTTC
TRBJ2-7 | TRBD1 | TRBV30 | once | CAWSRQGYEQYF | TGTGCCTGGAGTCGACAGGGGTACGAGCAGTACTTC
TRBJ2-7 | TRBD1 | TRBV28 | . | CASRMTGGYEQYF | TGTGCCAGCAGAATGACAGGGGGCTACGAGCAGTACTTC
TRBJ2-7 | . | TRBV6-6 | once | CASSPSSYEQYF | TGTGCCAGCAGCCCTAGTTCCTACGAGCAGTACTTC
TRBJ2-3 | . | TRBV28 | . | CASSFLEHGTDTQYF | TGTGCCAGCAGTTTTTTAGAGCATGGCACAGATACGCAGTATTTT
TRBJ2-7 | . | TRBV7-9 | . | CASTQGGSEQYF | TGTGCCAGCACCCAGGGGGGGAGCGAGCAGTACTTC
TRBJ2-7 | . | TRBV15 | . | CATSRDDAGTPPYEQYF | TGTGCCACCAGCAGAGATGATGCCGGGACTCCTCCTTACGAGCAGTACTTC
TRBJ2-7 | . | TRBV6-1 | . | CASSVGHWVYEQYF | TGTGCCAGCAGTGTCGGGCACTGGGTCTACGAGCAGTACTTC
TRBJ1-2 | TRBD1 | TRBV18 | . | CASSDNRGDYGYTF | TGTGCCAGCTCAGATAACAGGGGAGACTATGGCTACACCTTC
TRBJ1-5 | TRBD1 | TRBV15 | . | CATSFRTGRDQPQHF | TGTGCCACCAGCTTCAGGACAGGGAGGGACCAGCCCCAGCATTTT
TRBJ2-1 | TRBD2 | TRBV10-2 | . | CASSVGLARFDEQFF | TGCGCCAGCAGTGTAGGACTAGCGCGTTTCGATGAGCAGTTCTTC
TRBJ1-6 | . | TRBV2 | . | CASSEHLGEKPLHF | TGTGCCAGCAGTGAACACTTGGGGGAGAAACCCCTCCACTTT
TRBJ2-1 | TRBD1 | TRBV19 | . | CASNTGGDRVLYNEQFF | TGTGCCAGTAATACCGGAGGAGACAGGGTCTTATACAATGAGCAGTTCTTC
TRBJ2-1 | TRBD2 | TRBV27 | . | CASSLGLPSYNEQFF | TGTGCCAGCAGTTTGGGACTACCCTCATACAATGAGCAGTTCTTC
TRBJ2-2 | . | TRBV18 | . | CASSPQGSGELFF | TGTGCCAGCTCACCACAGGGGTCCGGGGAGCTGTTTTTT
TRBJ1-1 | . | TRBV18 | . | CASSPATEMNTEAFF | TGTGCCAGCTCACCGGCGACAGAGATGAACACTGAAGCTTTCTTT
TRBJ2-3 | TRBD2 | TRBV27 | . | CASSLRASGKELSSTDTQYF | TGTGCCAGCAGTTTAAGGGCTAGCGGGAAAGAACTATCTAGCACAGATACGCAGTATTTT
TRBJ2-7 | . | TRBV5-4 | . | CASSLGRDPDEQYF | TGTGCCAGCAGCTTGGGTAGGGATCCCGACGAGCAGTACTTC
TRBJ1-5 | . | TRBV6-1 | . | CASSIRDGQWPQHF | TGTGCCAGCAGTATCCGGGACGGCCAGTGGCCCCAGCATTTT
TRBJ1-4 | TRBD1 | TRBV28 | . | CASSTGQQHEKLFF | TGTGCCAGCAGTACGGGACAGCAGCATGAAAAACTGTTTTTT
TRBJ1-5 | . | TRBV5-8 | . | CASSFEGVSNQPQHF | TGTGCCAGCAGCTTTGAAGGGGTTAGCAATCAGCCCCAGCATTTT
TRBJ2-1 | . | TRBV5-1 | . | CASSLAGQSLYNEQFF | TGCGCCAGCAGCTTGGCGGGACAATCGCTATACAATGAGCAGTTCTTC
TRBJ2-7 | TRBD1 | TRBV19 | once | CASSRTGGFDEQYF | TGTGCCAGTAGTAGGACAGGGGGATTTGACGAGCAGTACTTC
TRBJ1-5 | . | TRBV7-9 | . | CASSVDEYQPQHF | TGTGCCAGCAGCGTTGATGAATATCAGCCCCAGCATTTT
TRBJ1-1 | . | TRBV18 | . | CASSPGNRGNTEAFF | TGTGCCAGCTCACCTGGAAATCGGGGGAACACTGAAGCTTTCTTT
TRBJ1-1 | TRBD1 | TRBV5-1 | . | CASSQPQGQGSTEAFF | TGCGCCAGCAGCCAACCCCAAGGACAGGGGTCCACTGAAGCTTTCTTT
TRBJ2-7 | . | TRBV27 | once | CAGSPIGPYEQYF | TGTGCCGGCAGTCCCATAGGCCCCTACGAGCAGTACTTC
TRBJ1-2 | TRBD1 | TRBV28 | once | CASSLKQGRFEYGYTF | TGTGCCAGCAGTTTAAAACAGGGGAGATTCGAGTATGGCTACACCTTC
TRBJ2-3 | TRBD1 | TRBV18 | . | CASSRSTGELDTQYF | TGTGCCAGCTCACGATCGACAGGGGAGTTGGATACGCAGTATTTT
TRBJ2-7 | TRBD2 | TRBV6-1 | . | CASRAGLVEAYEQYF | TGTGCCAGCAGGGCCGGACTAGTGGAAGCCTACGAGCAGTACTTC